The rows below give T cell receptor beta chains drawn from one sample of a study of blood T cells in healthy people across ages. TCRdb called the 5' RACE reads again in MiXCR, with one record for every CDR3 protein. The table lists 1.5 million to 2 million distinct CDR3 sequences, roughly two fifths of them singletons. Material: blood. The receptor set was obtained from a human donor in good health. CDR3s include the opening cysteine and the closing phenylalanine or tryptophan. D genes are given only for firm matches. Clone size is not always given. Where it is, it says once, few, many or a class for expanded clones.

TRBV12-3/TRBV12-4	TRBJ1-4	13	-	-	CASSLRGWEKLFF	TGTGCCAGCAGCCTTAGGGGATGGGAAAAACTGTTTTTT
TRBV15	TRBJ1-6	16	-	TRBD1	CATSRVKDRGFSPLHF	TGTGCCACCAGCAGAGTAAAAGACAGGGGTTTTTCACCCCTCCACTTT
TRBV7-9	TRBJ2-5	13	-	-	CASTSGVVETQYF	TGTGCCAGCACCTCAGGGGTCGTGGAGACCCAGTACTTC
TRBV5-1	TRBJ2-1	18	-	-	CASSFLLFTGPSSNEQFF	TGCGCCAGCAGCTTTCTACTTTTTACAGGGCCTAGTTCAAATGAGCAGTTCTTC
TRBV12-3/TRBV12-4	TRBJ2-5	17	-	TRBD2	CASSLGSSGGEEETQYF	TGTGCCAGCAGTTTAGGATCTAGCGGGGGGGAGGAAGAGACCCAGTACTTC
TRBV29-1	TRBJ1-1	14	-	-	CSVDEGTTFLQAFF	TGCAGCGTTGATGAGGGGACCACCTTTTTGCAAGCTTTCTTT
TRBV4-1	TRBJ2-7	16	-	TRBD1	CASSLQSGTGAYEQYF	TGCGCCAGCAGCCTTCAATCCGGGACAGGGGCCTACGAGCAGTACTTC
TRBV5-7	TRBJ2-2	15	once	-	CASSFRVLYTGELFF	TGTGCCAGCAGCTTCCGGGTCCTCTACACCGGGGAGCTGTTTTTT
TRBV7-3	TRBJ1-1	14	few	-	CASSSAWENTEAFF	TGTGCCAGCAGCTCCGCTTGGGAGAACACTGAAGCTTTCTTT
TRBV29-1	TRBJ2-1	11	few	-	CSASFHNGQFF	TGCAGCGCCTCTTTCCACAATGGGCAGTTCTTC
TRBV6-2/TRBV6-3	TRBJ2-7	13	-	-	CASSYVSCYEQYF	TGTGCCAGCAGTTACGTAAGCTGCTACGAGCAGTACTTC
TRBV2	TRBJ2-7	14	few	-	CASRGAYPPYEQYF	TGTGCCAGCAGGGGGGCGTATCCTCCCTACGAGCAGTACTTC
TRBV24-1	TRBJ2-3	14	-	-	CATSDFGVPDTQYF	TGTGCCACCAGTGATTTCGGGGTACCAGATACGCAGTATTTT
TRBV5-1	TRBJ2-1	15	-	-	CASSLEGTSYNEQFF	TGCGCCAGCAGCTTGGAGGGCACCTCCTACAATGAGCAGTTCTTC
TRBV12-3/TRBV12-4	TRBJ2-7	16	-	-	CASSLLVSEGYYEQYF	TGTGCCAGCAGTTTACTCGTCAGCGAGGGCTACTACGAGCAGTACTTC
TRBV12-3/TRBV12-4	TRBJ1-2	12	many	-	CASSRDSRGYTF	TGTGCCAGCAGCCGGGACTCACGGGGCTACACCTTC
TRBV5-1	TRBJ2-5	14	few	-	CASSSRRSQETQYF	TGCGCCAGCAGCTCCCGACGAAGCCAAGAGACCCAGTACTTC
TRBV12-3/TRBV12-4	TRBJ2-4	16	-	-	CASSRGTDRAKNIQYF	TGTGCCAGTTCCCGAGGAACAGATCGAGCCAAAAACATTCAGTACTTC
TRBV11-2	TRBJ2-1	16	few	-	CASRFWGGINGNEQFF	TGTGCCAGCAGATTCTGGGGGGGCATAAACGGAAATGAGCAGTTCTTC
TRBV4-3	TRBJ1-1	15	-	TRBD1	CASSQASSRRQGAFF	TGCGCCAGCAGCCAAGCCTCGTCTCGTCGACAGGGAGCTTTCTTT
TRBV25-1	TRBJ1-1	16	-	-	CASSEYWPQGDTEAFF	TGTGCCAGCAGTGAATATTGGCCACAAGGCGACACTGAAGCTTTCTTT
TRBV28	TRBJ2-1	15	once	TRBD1	CASSSGAGGLETQFF	TGTGCCAGCAGTTCGGGGGCAGGGGGCTTGGAGACCCAGTTCTTC
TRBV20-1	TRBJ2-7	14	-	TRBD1	CSAKRGPSTYEQYF	TGCAGTGCGAAGAGGGGGCCCTCCACCTACGAGCAGTACTTC
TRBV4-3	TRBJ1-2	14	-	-	CASSQDMDGYGYTF	TGCGCCAGCAGCCAAGATATGGACGGCTATGGCTACACCTTC
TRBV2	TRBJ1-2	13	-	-	CASKEGDNYGYTF	TGTGCCAGCAAAGAGGGAGATAACTATGGCTACACCTTC
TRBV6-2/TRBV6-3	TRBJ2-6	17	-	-	CAGSYRGGGSGANVLTF	TGTGCCGGCAGTTACAGAGGAGGGGGCTCTGGGGCCAACGTCCTGACTTTC
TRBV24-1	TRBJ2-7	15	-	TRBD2	CATSDLQRGVYEQYF	TGTGCCACCAGTGATTTACAGCGGGGGGTATACGAGCAGTACTTC
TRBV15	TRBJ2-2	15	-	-	CATSSGVRGTGELFF	TGTGCCACCAGCAGTGGGGTCAGGGGCACCGGGGAGCTGTTTTTT
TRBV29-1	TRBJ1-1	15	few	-	CSVAHRQIYDTEAFF	TGCAGCGTTGCTCATCGGCAGATTTATGACACTGAAGCTTTCTTT
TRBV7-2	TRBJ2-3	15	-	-	CASSLGTRYTDTQYF	TGTGCCAGCAGCTTAGGGACTCGCTACACAGATACGCAGTATTTT
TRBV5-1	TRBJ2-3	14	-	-	CASISGPAGDTQYF	TGCGCCAGCATTTCGGGCCCCGCGGGAGATACGCAGTATTTT
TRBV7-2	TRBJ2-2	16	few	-	CASSSQPVGNTGELFF	TGTGCCAGCAGCTCCCAGCCGGTCGGGAACACCGGGGAGCTGTTTTTT
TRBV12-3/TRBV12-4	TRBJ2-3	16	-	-	CASNHGRGIAGQTQYF	TGTGCTAGCAACCACGGAAGGGGGATAGCCGGCCAAACGCAGTATTTT
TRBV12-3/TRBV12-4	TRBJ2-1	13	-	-	CASTILRGNEQFF	TGTGCCAGCACAATTCTAAGGGGGAATGAGCAGTTCTTC
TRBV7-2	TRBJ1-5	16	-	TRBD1	CASSLDRGSSNQLQHF	TGTGCCAGCAGCCTCGACAGGGGGAGTAGCAATCAGCTCCAGCATTTT
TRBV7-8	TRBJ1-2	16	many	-	CASSLERTERGYGYTF	TGTGCCAGCAGCTTAGAGAGGACAGAAAGAGGATATGGCTACACCTTC
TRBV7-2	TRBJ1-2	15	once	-	CASSRSPGGNYGYTF	TGTGCCAGCAGCCGTTCGCCTGGGGGTAACTATGGCTACACCTTC
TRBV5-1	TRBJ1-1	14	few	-	CASSPKTVNTEAFF	TGCGCCAGCAGCCCGAAGACAGTGAACACTGAAGCTTTCTTT
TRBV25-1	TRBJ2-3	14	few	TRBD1	CASTEGDSSDTQYF	TGTGCCAGCACCGAGGGGGACAGCTCAGATACGCAGTATTTT
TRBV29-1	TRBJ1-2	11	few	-	CSVEGGHGYTF	TGCAGCGTTGAGGGGGGCCATGGCTACACCTTC
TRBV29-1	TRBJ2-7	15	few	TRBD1	CSVGYPGQGRNEQYF	TGCAGCGTTGGATATCCGGGACAGGGTCGTAACGAGCAGTACTTC